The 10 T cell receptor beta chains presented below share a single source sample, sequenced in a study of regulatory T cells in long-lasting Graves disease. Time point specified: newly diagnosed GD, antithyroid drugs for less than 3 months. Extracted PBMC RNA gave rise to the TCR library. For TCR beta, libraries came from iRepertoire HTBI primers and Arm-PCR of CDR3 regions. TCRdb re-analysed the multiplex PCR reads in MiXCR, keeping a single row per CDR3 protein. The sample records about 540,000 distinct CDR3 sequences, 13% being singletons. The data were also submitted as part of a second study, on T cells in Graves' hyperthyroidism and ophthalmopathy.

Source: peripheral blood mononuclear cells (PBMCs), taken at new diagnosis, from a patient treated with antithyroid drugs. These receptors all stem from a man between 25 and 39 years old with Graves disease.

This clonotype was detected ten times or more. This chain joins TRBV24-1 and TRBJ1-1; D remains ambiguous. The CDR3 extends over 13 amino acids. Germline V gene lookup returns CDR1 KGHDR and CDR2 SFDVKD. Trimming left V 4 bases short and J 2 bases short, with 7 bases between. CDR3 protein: CATSEGYNTEAFF. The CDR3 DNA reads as TGTGCCACCAGTGAGGGATATAACACTGAAGCTTTCTTT.

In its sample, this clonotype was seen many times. The CDR3 region is CASSLDQTGRGLKTQYF. As DNA, the CDR3 is TGTGCCAGCAGCTTGGACCAGACAGGGAGGGGATTGAAGACCCAGTACTTC. V gene TRBV5-8 combines with J gene TRBJ2-5, with D tentatively TRBD1 or TRBD2 (7 bases each). The germline gives CDR1 SGHTS, CDR2 YDEGEE. This CDR3 contains 17 residues. V lost 0 bases and J 6 bases, leaving 21 bases between the germline ends.

CDR3 in DNA: TGTGCCAGCAGCTTAGAGGTGGGCGGGATTAGAACCTCCTACAATGAGCAGTTCTTC. Protein sequence: CASSLEVGGIRTSYNEQFF. This chain uses TRBV7-2 with TRBJ2-1; a weak D match, TRBD2 (6 bases). Germline CDR1 reads SGHTA; CDR2 reads FQGNSA. Between the trimmed V and J ends, which lost 1 base and 0 bases, there was a span of 19 bases. This CDR3 comprises 19 residues.

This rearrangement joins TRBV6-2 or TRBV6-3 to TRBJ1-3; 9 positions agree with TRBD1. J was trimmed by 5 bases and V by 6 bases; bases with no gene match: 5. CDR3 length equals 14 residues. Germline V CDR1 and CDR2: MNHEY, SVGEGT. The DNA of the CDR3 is TGTGCCAGCAGGGGACAGGGAAGGCGAAACACCATATATTTT. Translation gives CASRGQGRRNTIYF.

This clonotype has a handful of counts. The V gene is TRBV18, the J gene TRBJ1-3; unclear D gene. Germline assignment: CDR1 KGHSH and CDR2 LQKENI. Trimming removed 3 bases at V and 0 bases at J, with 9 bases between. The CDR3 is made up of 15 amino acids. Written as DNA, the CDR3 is TGTGCCAGCTCACCCCGCGTCTACTCTGGAAACACCATATATTTT. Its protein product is CASSPRVYSGNTIYF.

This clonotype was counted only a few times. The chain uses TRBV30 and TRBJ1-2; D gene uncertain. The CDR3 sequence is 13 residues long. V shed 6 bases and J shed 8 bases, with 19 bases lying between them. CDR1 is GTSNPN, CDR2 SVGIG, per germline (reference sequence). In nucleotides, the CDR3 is TGTGCCTGTAAAGCCATTCGGGGAGGGGGCTACACCTTC. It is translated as CACKAIRGGGYTF.

CDR3 bases: TGTGCCAGCAGCTCCTCGCCGGGACTAGCGGGAGGTCACACCGGGGAGCTGTTTTTT. As protein: CASSSSPGLAGGHTGELFF. This chain links TRBV5-4 with TRBJ2-2; 15 nucleotides match TRBD2. Germline-derived CDR1 and CDR2 are SGHNT and YYREEE (reference sequence). V shed 3 bases and J 3 bases; nucleotides not matched to a gene: 9. The CDR3 has 19 amino acids.

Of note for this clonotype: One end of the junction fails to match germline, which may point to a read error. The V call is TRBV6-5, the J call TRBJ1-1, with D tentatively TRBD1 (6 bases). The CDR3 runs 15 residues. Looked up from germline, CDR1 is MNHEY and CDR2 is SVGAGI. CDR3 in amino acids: CASSYRTRGGTETFF. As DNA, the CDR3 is TGTGCCAGCAGTTACCGGACTCGGGGGGGCACTGAAACTTTCTTT.

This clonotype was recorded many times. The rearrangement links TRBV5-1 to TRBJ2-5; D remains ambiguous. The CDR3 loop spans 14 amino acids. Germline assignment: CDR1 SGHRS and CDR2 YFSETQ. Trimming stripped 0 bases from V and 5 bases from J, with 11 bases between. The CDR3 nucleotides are TGCGCCAGCAGCTTGGAAGGGTTATGGGAGACCCAGTACTTC. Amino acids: CASSLEGLWETQYF. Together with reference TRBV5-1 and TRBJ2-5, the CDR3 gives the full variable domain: KAGVTQTPRYLIKTRGQQVTLSCSPISGHRSVSWYQQTPGQGLQFLFEYFSETQRNKGNFPGRFSGRQFSNSRSEMNVSTLELGDSALYLCASSLEGLWETQYFGPGTRLLVL.

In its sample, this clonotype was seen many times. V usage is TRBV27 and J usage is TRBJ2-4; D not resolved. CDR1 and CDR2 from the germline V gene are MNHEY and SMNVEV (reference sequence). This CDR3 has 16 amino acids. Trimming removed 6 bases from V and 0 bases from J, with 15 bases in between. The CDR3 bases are TGTGCCAGCAGCCCTCGGGTCTTAGTAGCCAAAAACATTCAGTACTTC. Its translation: CASSPRVLVAKNIQYF.